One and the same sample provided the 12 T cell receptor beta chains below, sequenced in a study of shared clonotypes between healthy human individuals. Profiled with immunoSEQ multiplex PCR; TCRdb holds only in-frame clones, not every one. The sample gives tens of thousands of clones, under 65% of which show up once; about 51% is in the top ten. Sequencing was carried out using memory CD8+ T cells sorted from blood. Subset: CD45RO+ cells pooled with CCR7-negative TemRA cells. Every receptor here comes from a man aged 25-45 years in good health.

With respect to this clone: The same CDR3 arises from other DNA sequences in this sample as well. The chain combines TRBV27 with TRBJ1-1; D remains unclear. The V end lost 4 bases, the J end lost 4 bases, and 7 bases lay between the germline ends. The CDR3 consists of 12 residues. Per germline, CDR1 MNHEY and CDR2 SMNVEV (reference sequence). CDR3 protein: CASSSTSTEAFF. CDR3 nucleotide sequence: TGTGCCAGCAGTTCGACATCCACTGAAGCTTTCTTT.

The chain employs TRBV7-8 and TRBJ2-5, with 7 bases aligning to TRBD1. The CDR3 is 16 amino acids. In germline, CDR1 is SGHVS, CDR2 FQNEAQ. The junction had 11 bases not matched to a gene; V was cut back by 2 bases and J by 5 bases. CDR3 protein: CASSLSQRQGAETQYF. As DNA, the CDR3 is TGTGCCAGCAGCTTATCCCAGAGACAGGGAGCGGAGACCCAGTACTTC.

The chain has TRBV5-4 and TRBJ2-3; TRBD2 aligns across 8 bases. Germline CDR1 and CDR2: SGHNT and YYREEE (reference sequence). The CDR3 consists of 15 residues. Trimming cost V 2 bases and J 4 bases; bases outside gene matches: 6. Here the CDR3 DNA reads TGTGCCAGCAGCTTAGGGACTAGGGTGGCAGATACGCAGTATTTT. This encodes CASSLGTRVADTQYF.

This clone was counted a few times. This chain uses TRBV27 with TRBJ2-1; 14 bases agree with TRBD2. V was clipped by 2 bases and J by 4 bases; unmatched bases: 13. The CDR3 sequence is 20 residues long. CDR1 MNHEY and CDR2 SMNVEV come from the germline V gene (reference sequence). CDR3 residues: CASSLRLPGLAGDKYNEQFF. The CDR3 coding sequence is TGTGCCAGCAGTTTACGGCTCCCGGGACTAGCGGGAGACAAATACAATGAGCAGTTCTTC.

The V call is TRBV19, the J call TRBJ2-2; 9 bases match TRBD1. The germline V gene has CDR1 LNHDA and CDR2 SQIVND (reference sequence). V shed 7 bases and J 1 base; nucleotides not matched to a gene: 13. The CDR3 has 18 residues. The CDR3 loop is CASTPNGGTGLNTGELFF. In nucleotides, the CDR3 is TGTGCCAGTACACCCAATGGAGGGACAGGGTTGAACACCGGGGAGCTGTTTTTT.

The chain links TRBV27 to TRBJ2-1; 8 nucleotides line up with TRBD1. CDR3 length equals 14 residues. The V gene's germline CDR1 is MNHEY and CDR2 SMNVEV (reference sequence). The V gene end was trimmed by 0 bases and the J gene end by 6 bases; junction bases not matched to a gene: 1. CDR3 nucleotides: TGTGCCAGCAGTTTATCTGGACAGGGCAATGAGCAGTTCTTC. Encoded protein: CASSLSGQGNEQFF.

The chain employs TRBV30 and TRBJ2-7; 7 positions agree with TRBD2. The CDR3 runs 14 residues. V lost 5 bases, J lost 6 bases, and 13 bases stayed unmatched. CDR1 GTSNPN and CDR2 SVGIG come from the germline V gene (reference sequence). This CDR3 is CAWWGAGTGGEQYF. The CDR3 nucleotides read TGTGCCTGGTGGGGAGCGGGGACGGGCGGCGAGCAGTACTTC.

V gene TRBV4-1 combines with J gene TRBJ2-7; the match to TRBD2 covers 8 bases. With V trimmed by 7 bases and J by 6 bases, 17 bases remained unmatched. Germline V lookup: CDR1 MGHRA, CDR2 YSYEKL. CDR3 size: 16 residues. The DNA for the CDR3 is TGCGCCAGCACCCCACGGGGGGGCGGGGGTTTCTCCGAGCAGTACTTC. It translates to CASTPRGGGGFSEQYF.

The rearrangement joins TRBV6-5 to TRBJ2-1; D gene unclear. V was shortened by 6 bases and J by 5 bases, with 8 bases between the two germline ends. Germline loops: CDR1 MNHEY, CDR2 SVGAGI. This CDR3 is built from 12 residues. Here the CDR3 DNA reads TGTGCCAGCAGGCTACAAAACAATGAGCAGTTCTTC. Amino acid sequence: CASRLQNNEQFF.

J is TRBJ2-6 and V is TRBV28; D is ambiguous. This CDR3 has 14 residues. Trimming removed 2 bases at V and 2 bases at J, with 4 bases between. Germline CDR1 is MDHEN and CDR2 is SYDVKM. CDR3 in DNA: TGTGCCAGCAGTTTAGTTCCTGGGGCCAACGTCCTGACTTTC. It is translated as CASSLVPGANVLTF.

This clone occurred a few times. The CDR3: CAAGRNYEQYF. The CDR3 DNA sequence: TGTGCCGCCGGGAGAAACTACGAGCAGTACTTC. The chain carries TRBV6-6 and TRBJ2-7; D perhaps matches TRBD2 (6 bases). Looked up from germline, CDR1 is MNHNY and CDR2 is SVGAGI (reference sequence). The CDR3 totals 11 residues. V was pared by 11 bases and J by 3 bases, with 11 bases between.

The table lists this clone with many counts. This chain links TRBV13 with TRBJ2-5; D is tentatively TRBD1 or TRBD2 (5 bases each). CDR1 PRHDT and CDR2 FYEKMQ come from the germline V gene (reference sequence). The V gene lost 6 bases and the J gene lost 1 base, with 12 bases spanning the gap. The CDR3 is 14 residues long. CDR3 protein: CASSSRDRQETQYF. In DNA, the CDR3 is TGTGCCAGCAGTTCAAGGGACCGCCAAGAGACCCAGTACTTC.